The source of this T cell receptor (beta chain) is a study of cytomegalovirus exposure and HLA in healthy donors. The germline CDR1 and CDR2 sequences are KGHSH and LQKENI. The length of the CDR3 is 13 residues. The V end lost 3 bases, the J end lost 4 bases, and 8 bases lay between the germline ends. Primers included in the PCR were 60 Vbeta and 13 Jbeta primers. Authors' data handling: Per a later analysis, the number of unique TCR beta chains was roughly 83 million, of which roughly 10 million were shared. Sequencing used immunoSEQ multiplex PCR; TCRdb keeps in-frame clones, though not all of them. V, J and clone size reflect that table, while D and trimming were determined from the DNA. The data contain more than 90,000 clones, over 60% of them singletons.

Material: PBMCs. The origin of this receptor is a man younger than 40 in good health and CMV-seropositive. The chain joins TRBV18 to TRBJ2-3, with unresolved D. The CDR3 is CASSPNSADTQYF. The DNA of the CDR3 is TGTGCCAGCTCACCTAACTCCGCAGATACGCAGTATTTT.